Each of the 28 T cell receptor beta chains below was sequenced from the same sample in a study of identical twins. TCRdb called the 5' RACE reads again in MiXCR, with one record for every CDR3 protein. The profile covers more than 350,000 distinct CDR3 sequences, with roughly 9% appearing a single time and around 8.6% taken by the ten largest. Specimen: naive T cells sorted from blood. The receptors originated from a woman aged 50 to 65 in good health.

Remarks on this clonotype: A read error may explain this, as a much larger clone is one base away. The V gene is TRBV10-3, the J gene TRBJ2-3; D unclear. Trimming pared 0 bases from V and 6 bases from J, leaving 10 bases between. Per the germline V gene, CDR1 is ENHRY and CDR2 is SYGVKD. The CDR3 extends over 14 amino acids. CDR3 coding DNA: TGTGCCATCAGTGAGTCGACTCGCGTCGATACGCAGTATTTT. Its translation: CAISESTRVDTQYF.

J is TRBJ2-1 and V is TRBV30; D tentatively reads TRBD1 or TRBD2 (5 bases each). This CDR3 region has 14 residues. Deletions cut 1 base from V and 10 bases from J, with 17 bases between. Germline CDR1 GTSNPN, CDR2 SVGIG (reference sequence). CDR3 loop: CAWSAGRRMKEQFF. The CDR3 DNA reads as TGTGCCTGGAGTGCGGGACGGAGAATGAAGGAGCAGTTCTTC. The full variable domain, in which reference TRBV30 and TRBJ2-1 provide the parts outside the CDR3, is SQTIHQWPATLVQPVGSPLSLECTVEGTSNPNLYWYRQAAGRGLQLLFYSVGIGQISSEVPQNLSASRPQDRQFILSSKKLLLSDSGFYLCAWSAGRRMKEQFFGPGTRLTVL.

The sample holds many counts of this clonotype. The chain is built from TRBV7-8 and TRBJ1-6; D not certain. V lost 1 base to trimming and J lost 9 bases, with 4 bases between them. CDR3 size: 12 residues. CDR1 and CDR2 from the germline V gene are SGHVS and FQNEAQ. The CDR3 sequence: CASSLGASPLHF. The CDR3 DNA follows: TGTGCCAGCAGCTTAGGGGCTTCACCCCTCCACTTT.

This clonotype was counted at least ten times. The rearrangement joins TRBV5-1 to TRBJ2-7; D may correspond to TRBD1 or TRBD2 (5 bases each). The V end was cut by 4 bases, the J end by 2 bases, with 7 bases between. The CDR3 length is 12 residues. Germline V lookup: CDR1 SGHRS, CDR2 YFSETQ. As DNA, the CDR3 is TGCGCCAGCAGCCTGGGGGCCTACGAGCAGTACTTC. Its translation: CASSLGAYEQYF.

In this sample, this clonotype turned up many times. The chain has TRBV11-2 and TRBJ2-7, with D maybe TRBD2 (6 bases). Trimming stripped 5 bases from V and 4 bases from J, with 15 bases between. In germline, CDR1 is SGHAT, CDR2 FQNNGV. This CDR3 comprises 14 residues. The CDR3 sequence is CASSTQTSAYEQYV. The DNA for the CDR3 is TGTGCCAGCAGCACCCAGACTAGTGCTTACGAGCAGTACGTC.

This clonotype has a count of ten or more. Here the CDR3 DNA reads TGTGCCAGCAGCTCGCCCTCCCGAGGGCCGGGAGGGACTGAAGCTTTCTTT. Encoded protein: CASSSPSRGPGGTEAFF. The chain employs TRBV7-9 and TRBJ1-1, with no clear D. Trimming removed 4 bases from V and 5 bases from J, with 23 bases in between. This CDR3 region has 17 residues. CDR1 and CDR2 from the germline V gene are SEHNR and FQNEAQ (reference sequence).

CDR3 coding DNA: TGTGCTAGTGGTTTGACCCAAACACGGACTGAAGCTTTCTTT. Its protein product is CASGLTQTRTEAFF. The chain couples TRBV12-5 to TRBJ1-1; D remains ambiguous. Germline-derived CDR1 and CDR2 are LGHNT and FRNRAP. Trimming stripped 2 bases from V and 5 bases from J, with 12 bases between. There are 14 residues in the CDR3.

This chain connects TRBV6-2 or TRBV6-3 to TRBJ1-5; no reliable D call. The CDR3 is made up of 12 amino acids. Germline V CDR1 and CDR2: MNHEY, SVGEGT. The V and J ends lost 6 bases and 5 bases respectively, with 8 bases between them. This CDR3 reads CASSEVDQPQHF. The DNA for the CDR3 is TGTGCCAGCAGCGAGGTCGATCAGCCCCAGCATTTT.

The CDR3 DNA sequence: TGTGCCAGCAGAGCCGACAGGGATACGCAGTATTTT. The encoded protein is CASRADRDTQYF. The V gene is TRBV6-1, the J gene TRBJ2-3, with D maybe TRBD1 (6 bases). Germline loops: CDR1 MNHNS, CDR2 SASEGT. Trimming stripped 6 bases from V and 6 bases from J, with 10 bases between. The CDR3 is made up of 12 amino acids.

The V and J genes are TRBV7-2 and TRBJ2-2; D is possibly TRBD2 (5 bases). V was trimmed by 6 bases and J by 2 bases, leaving 13 bases between them. The germline gives CDR1 SGHTA, CDR2 FQGNSA. This CDR3 is built from 15 residues. Written as DNA, the CDR3 is TGTGCCAGCAGTCCTAGAGGGTTTAACACCGGGGAGCTGTTTTTT. Encoded protein: CASSPRGFNTGELFF. The variable domain in full, with the rest retrieved from reference TRBV7-2 and TRBJ2-2, is GAGVSQSPSNKVTEKGKDVELRCDPISGHTALYWYRQSLGQGLEFLIYFQGNSAPDKSGLPSDRFSAERTGGSVSTLTIQRTQQEDSAVYLCASSPRGFNTGELFFGEGSRLTVL.

This sequence joins TRBV29-1 and TRBJ2-5, with 7 bases matching TRBD2. The CDR3 runs to 12 residues. V shed 3 bases, J shed 5 bases, and the junction held 3 bases outside the gene matches. CDR1 is SQVTM and CDR2 is ANQGSEA in the germline V gene. The CDR3 region is CSVEGGLETQYF. In DNA, the CDR3 is TGCAGCGTTGAGGGAGGGTTGGAGACCCAGTACTTC.

This clonotype was seen repeatedly, ten times or more. This chain joins TRBV12-3 or TRBV12-4 and TRBJ1-1, with D uncertain. With 3 bases removed from V and 4 bases from J, the gap between germline ends came to 6 bases. This CDR3 spans 12 amino acids. CDR3 residues: CASSFAVTEAFF. CDR3 bases: TGTGCCAGCAGTTTTGCTGTCACTGAAGCTTTCTTT.

This clonotype was counted only a few times. V usage is TRBV29-1 and J usage is TRBJ2-7; 7 positions match TRBD2. This CDR3 spans 14 amino acids. J gave up 2 bases and V 6 bases, and 10 bases lay outside the gene matches. Per germline, CDR1 SQVTM and CDR2 ANQGSEA. The CDR3 DNA sequence: TGCAGCGTATCCCCCGGGACTACCGCCTACGAGCAGTACTTC. Protein product: CSVSPGTTAYEQYF.

The chain is built from TRBV6-1 and TRBJ1-6, with D unresolved. Germline V gives CDR1 MNHNS, CDR2 SASEGT. CDR3 size: 15 residues. V lost 3 bases and J 1 base, leaving 7 bases between the germline ends. The CDR3 DNA reads as TGTGCCAGCAGTGAGTTTGGGTCCTATAATTCACCCCTCCACTTT. Protein: CASSEFGSYNSPLHF.

This clonotype was seen ten or more times. The chain uses TRBV15 and TRBJ2-1, with D hard to call. The CDR3 consists of 12 residues. Germline V lookup: CDR1 LNHNV, CDR2 YYDKDF (reference sequence). V lost 2 bases and J 12 bases, leaving 11 bases between the germline ends. The CDR3 region has the DNA TGTGCCACCAGCAGACTCGGGTTCGGGCAGTTCTTC. Translation: CATSRLGFGQFF.

The J gene is TRBJ1-2, the V gene TRBV7-9; D might be TRBD1 (6 bases). The CDR3 runs 14 residues. V lost 6 bases, J lost 6 bases, and 17 bases lay in between. Germline-derived CDR1 and CDR2 are SEHNR and FQNEAQ (reference sequence). CDR3 bases: TGTGCCAGCAGGAAGACTGGGGGCCGGGATGGCTACACCTTC. This encodes CASRKTGGRDGYTF.

V and J are TRBV14 and TRBJ2-7; D may match TRBD1 or TRBD2 (5 bases each). Trimming took off 4 bases at V and 0 bases at J, with 13 bases between the two ends. Germline assignment: CDR1 SGHDN and CDR2 FVKESK. The CDR3 spans 15 residues. The CDR3 DNA reads TGTGCCAGCAGCCGCACTACCGGGACCTCCTACGAGCAGTACTTC. Translation gives CASSRTTGTSYEQYF. The full variable domain, in which reference TRBV14 and TRBJ2-7 provide the parts outside the CDR3, is EAGVTQFPSHSVIEKGQTVTLRCDPISGHDNLYWYRRVMGKEIKFLLHFVKESKQDESGMPNNRFLAERTGGTYSTLKVQPAELEDSGVYFCASSRTTGTSYEQYFGPGTRLTVT.

The table lists this clonotype with a few counts. The chain couples TRBV24-1 to TRBJ2-7; 7 bases line up with TRBD2. The CDR3 has 11 amino acids. The germline V gene has CDR1 KGHDR and CDR2 SFDVKD. V lost 6 bases to trimming and J lost 6 bases; unmatched junction nucleotides: 1. The CDR3 spells CATSREAEQYF. The CDR3, as DNA: TGTGCCACCAGTCGGGAGGCCGAGCAGTACTTC.

This clonotype was recorded a few times. The CDR3 spells CASSLGQVVTEAFF. CDR3 DNA sequence: TGCGCCAGCAGCTTGGGACAGGTAGTCACTGAAGCTTTCTTT. The chain has TRBV5-1 and TRBJ1-1; tentatively, D is TRBD1 (6 bases). From germline, CDR1 is SGHRS and CDR2 YFSETQ. The CDR3 length is 14 residues. The ends were cut back, 0 bases at V and 4 bases at J, with 10 bases in the middle.

This sequence joins TRBV5-6 and TRBJ2-3, with 8 bases matching TRBD2. CDR1 and CDR2 from the germline V gene are SGHDT and YYEEEE. The trim removed 4 bases at V and 6 bases at J, leaving 10 bases unmatched. The length of the CDR3 is 15 residues. This CDR3 reads CASSDPGLGPDTQYF. In nucleotides, the CDR3 is TGTGCCAGCAGCGACCCGGGACTAGGTCCTGATACGCAGTATTTT.

The gene calls are TRBV12-3 or TRBV12-4 and TRBJ2-4; the match to TRBD1 covers 9 bases. The ends lost 7 bases at V and 3 bases at J; junction bases unmatched: 4. The CDR3 loop spans 14 amino acids. CDR3 loop: CASTTGGGKNIQYF. Written as DNA, the CDR3 is TGTGCCAGCACCACAGGGGGCGGCAAAAACATTCAGTACTTC.

In this sample, this clonotype turned up a few times. V gene TRBV7-8 combines with J gene TRBJ2-1; 8 nucleotides align to TRBD2. Trimming took 1 base from V and 5 from J; bases not matched to a gene: 10. There are 17 residues in the CDR3. CDR1 and CDR2 (germline): SGHVS, FQNEAQ. The CDR3 DNA sequence: TGTGCCAGCAGCTTAGGCCGTTTGCGGGAGGTCGACAATGAGCAGTTCTTC. Protein product: CASSLGRLREVDNEQFF. The full variable domain, with the rest looked up from reference TRBV7-8 and TRBJ2-1, is GAGVSQSPRYKVAKRGQDVALRCDPISGHVSLFWYQQALGQGPEFLTYFQNEAQLDKSGLPSDRFFAERPEGSVSTLKIQRTQQEDSAVYLCASSLGRLREVDNEQFFGPGTRLTVL.

The CDR3 is CASSPELVYEQYF. The CDR3 coding sequence is TGTGCCAGTAGTCCCGAATTGGTTTACGAGCAGTACTTC. The chain is built from TRBV19 and TRBJ2-7; no clear D gene. CDR1 and CDR2 from the germline V gene are LNHDA and SQIVND (reference sequence). There are 13 residues in the CDR3. V was pared by 5 bases and J by 4 bases, with 12 bases between.

The chain couples TRBV12-5 to TRBJ1-6; D unresolved. The V end was cut by 5 bases, the J end by 0 bases, with 5 bases between. The CDR3 has 14 amino acids. The V gene's germline CDR1 is LGHNT and CDR2 FRNRAP. CDR3 DNA sequence: TGTGCTAGTGGTCAAAGCTCCTATAATTCACCCCTCCACTTT. Protein product: CASGQSSYNSPLHF.

This clonotype was seen a few times. As DNA, the CDR3 is TGCGCCAGCAGCCAAGTTACAACAGGGGAGGATGAAAAACTGTTTTTT. It translates to CASSQVTTGEDEKLFF. The V gene is TRBV4-1, the J gene TRBJ1-4, with 7 bases fitting TRBD1. The germline V gene encodes CDR1 MGHRA and CDR2 YSYEKL. The junction had 8 bases not matched to a gene; V was cut back by 1 base and J by 6 bases. The CDR3 runs to 16 residues.

There are many counts of this clonotype. The chain recombines TRBV5-1 with TRBJ2-5, with D perhaps matching TRBD1 (5 bases). The V gene lost 1 base and the J gene lost 5 bases, with 6 bases spanning the gap. Germline-derived CDR1 and CDR2 are SGHRS and YFSETQ. This CDR3 has 12 residues. DNA of the CDR3: TGCGCCAGCAGCTTGAAGGGGGAGACCCAGTACTTC. Translating it yields CASSLKGETQYF.

A few counts support this clonotype. This rearrangement joins TRBV2 to TRBJ2-1; D tentatively reads TRBD1 or TRBD2 (5 bases each). The CDR3 runs 14 residues. Trimming left V 10 bases short and J 2 bases short, with 15 bases between. Germline V gene data show CDR1 as SNHLY and CDR2 as FYNNEI. The CDR3 loop is CATIRDGTYNEQFF. CDR3 nucleotide sequence: TGTGCCACGATACGGGACGGTACCTACAATGAGCAGTTCTTC. Drawing the rest from reference TRBV2 and TRBJ2-1, the complete variable domain is EPEVTQTPSHQVTQMGQEVILRCVPISNHLYFYWYRQILGQKVEFLVSFYNNEISEKSEIFDDQFSVERPDGSNFTLKIRSTKLEDSAMYFCATIRDGTYNEQFFGPGTRLTVL.

This chain uses TRBV5-4 with TRBJ1-1; D uncertain. Trimming removed 1 base from V and 5 bases from J, with 9 bases in between. The CDR3 runs 13 residues. Germline V gene lookup returns CDR1 SGHNT and CDR2 YYREEE (reference sequence). The chain's CDR3 is CASSLIRGTEAFF. The CDR3 DNA follows: TGTGCCAGCAGCTTGATCAGAGGTACTGAAGCTTTCTTT.